These 3 T cell receptor beta chains share one sample of origin, sequenced in a study of neoadjuvant anti-PD-1 for oral cavity cancer. The assay was immunoSEQ multiplex PCR, and TCRdb's table has in-frame clones only and misses some. The sample includes about 13,000 clones, about 61% of them seen just once. As to time point: after neoadjuvant nivolumab, at surgical resection. The sequencing used PBMCs, collected after nivolumab (anti-PD-1) treatment. The origin of the receptors is a person aged 40 to 85 with oral cavity squamous cell carcinoma.

This chain joins TRBV2 and TRBJ2-2, with 9 bases that match TRBD2. Germline V gene lookup returns CDR1 SNHLY and CDR2 FYNNEI. This CDR3 has 15 residues. V shed 2 bases, J shed 8 bases, and the junction held 6 bases outside the gene matches. CDR3 residues: CASSERLAGPGELFF. CDR3 DNA sequence: TGTGCCAGCAGTGAACGGCTAGCGGGGCCAGGGGAGCTGTTTTTT.

The chain recombines TRBV15 with TRBJ1-4; D remains ambiguous. Trimming pared 1 base from V and 1 base from J, leaving 10 bases between. The germline gives CDR1 LNHNV, CDR2 YYDKDF (reference sequence). The CDR3 is made up of 16 amino acids. CDR3 region: CATSRVMGGTNEKLFF. DNA for the CDR3: TGTGCCACCAGCAGAGTTATGGGCGGAACTAATGAAAAACTGTTTTTT.

The chain is built from TRBV6-6 and TRBJ2-1, with 7 bases fitting TRBD1. The CDR3 has 13 residues. From germline, CDR1 is MNHNY and CDR2 SVGAGI (reference sequence). With 8 bases clipped from V and 8 bases from J, the junction kept 9 bases outside the gene matches. CDR3 region: CASLGDRTDEQFF. For the CDR3, the DNA is TGTGCCAGCCTGGGGGACAGAACGGATGAGCAGTTCTTC.